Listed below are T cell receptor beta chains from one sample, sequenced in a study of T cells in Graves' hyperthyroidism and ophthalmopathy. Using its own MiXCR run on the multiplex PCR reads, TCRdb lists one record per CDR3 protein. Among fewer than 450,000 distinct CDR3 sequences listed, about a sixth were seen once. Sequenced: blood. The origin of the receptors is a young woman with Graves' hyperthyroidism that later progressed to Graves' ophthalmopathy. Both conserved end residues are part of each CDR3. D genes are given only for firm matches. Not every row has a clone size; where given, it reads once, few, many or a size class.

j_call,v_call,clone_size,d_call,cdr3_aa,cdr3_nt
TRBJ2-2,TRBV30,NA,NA,CAWTNMRLDSTGELFF,TGTGCCTGGACTAACATGAGACTAGATAGCACCGGGGAGCTGTTTTTT
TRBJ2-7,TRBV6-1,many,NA,CASSEARRGRTYEQYF,TGTGCCAGCAGTGAAGCACGGAGAGGGAGAACCTACGAGCAGTACTTC
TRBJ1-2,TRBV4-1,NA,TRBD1,CASSYTGESYTF,TGCGCCAGCAGCTATACAGGGGAGAGCTACACCTTC
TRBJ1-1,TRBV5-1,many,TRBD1,CASSWDSAEAFF,TGCGCCAGCAGCTGGGACAGTGCAGAAGCTTTCTTT
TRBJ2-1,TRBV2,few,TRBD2,CASMGLASDEQFF,TGTGCCAGCATGGGACTAGCGTCGGATGAGCAGTTCTTC
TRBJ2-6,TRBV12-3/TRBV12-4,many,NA,CASSFSRASGANVLTF,TGTGCCAGCAGTTTTTCACGAGCGTCTGGGGCCAACGTCCTGACTTTC
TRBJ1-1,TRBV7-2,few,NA,CASSLVSGSEAFF,TGTGCCAGCAGCTTAGTTTCTGGATCTGAAGCTTTCTTT
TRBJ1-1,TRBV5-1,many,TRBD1,CASSPAGQVNTEAFF,TGCGCCAGCAGCCCCGCCGGACAGGTGAACACTGAAGCTTTCTTT
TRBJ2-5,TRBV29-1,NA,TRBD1,CSVETGGETQYF,TGCAGCGTTGAAACAGGGGGCGAGACCCAGTACTTC
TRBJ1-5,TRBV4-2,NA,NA,CASSQEGDGHNQPQHF,TGTGCCAGCAGCCAAGAGGGGGACGGACACAATCAGCCCCAGCATTTT
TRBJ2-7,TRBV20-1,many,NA,CSASRGLSYEQYF,TGCAGTGCTAGCCGAGGCCTTTCCTACGAGCAGTACTTC